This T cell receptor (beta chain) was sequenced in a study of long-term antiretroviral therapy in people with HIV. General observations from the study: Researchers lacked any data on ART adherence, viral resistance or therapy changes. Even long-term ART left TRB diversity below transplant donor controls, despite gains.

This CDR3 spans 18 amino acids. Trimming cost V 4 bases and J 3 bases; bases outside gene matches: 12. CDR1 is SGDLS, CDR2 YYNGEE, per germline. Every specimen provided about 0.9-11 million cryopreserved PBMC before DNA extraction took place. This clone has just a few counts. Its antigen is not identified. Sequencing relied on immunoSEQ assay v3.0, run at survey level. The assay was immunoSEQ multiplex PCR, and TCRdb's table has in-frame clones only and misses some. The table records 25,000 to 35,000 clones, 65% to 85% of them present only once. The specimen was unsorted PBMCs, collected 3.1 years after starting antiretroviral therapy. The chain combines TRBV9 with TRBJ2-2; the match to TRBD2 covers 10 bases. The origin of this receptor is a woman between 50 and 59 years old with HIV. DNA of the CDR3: TGTGCCAGCAGCACTAGGGTCCCCCTAGCGGGGGACACCGGGGAGCTGTTTTTT. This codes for CASSTRVPLAGDTGELFF. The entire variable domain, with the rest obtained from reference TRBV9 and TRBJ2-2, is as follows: DSGVTQTPKHLITATGQRVTLRCSPRSGDLSVYWYQQSLDQGLQFLIQYYNGEERAKGNILERFSAQQFPDLHSELNLSSLELGDSALYFCASSTRVPLAGDTGELFFGEGSRLTVL.